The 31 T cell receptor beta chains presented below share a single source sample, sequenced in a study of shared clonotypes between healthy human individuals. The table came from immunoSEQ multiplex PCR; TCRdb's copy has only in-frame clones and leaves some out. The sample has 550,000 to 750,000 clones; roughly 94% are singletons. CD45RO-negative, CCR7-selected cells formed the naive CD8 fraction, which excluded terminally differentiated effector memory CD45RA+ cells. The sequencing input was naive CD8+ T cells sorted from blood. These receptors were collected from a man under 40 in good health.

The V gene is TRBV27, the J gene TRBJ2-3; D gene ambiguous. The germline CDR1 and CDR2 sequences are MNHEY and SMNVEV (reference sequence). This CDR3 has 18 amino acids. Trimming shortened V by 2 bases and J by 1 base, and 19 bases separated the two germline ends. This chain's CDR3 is CASSLGRRPDLGTDTQYF. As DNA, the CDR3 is TGTGCCAGCAGTTTAGGAAGAAGACCCGACCTCGGCACAGATACGCAGTATTTT.

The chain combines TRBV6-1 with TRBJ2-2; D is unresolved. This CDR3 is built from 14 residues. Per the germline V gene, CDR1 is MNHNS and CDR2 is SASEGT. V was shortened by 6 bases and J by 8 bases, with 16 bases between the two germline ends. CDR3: CASSRMTESGELFF. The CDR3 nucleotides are TGTGCCAGCAGCCGTATGACGGAGTCAGGGGAGCTGTTTTTT.

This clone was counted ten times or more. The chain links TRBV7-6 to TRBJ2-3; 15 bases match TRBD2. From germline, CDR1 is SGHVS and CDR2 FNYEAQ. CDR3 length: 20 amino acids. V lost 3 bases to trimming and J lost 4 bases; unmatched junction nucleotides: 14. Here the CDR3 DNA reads TGTGCCAGCAGCTTGTATTTTGGACTAGCGGGAGGGCCCATCGCAGATACGCAGTATTTT. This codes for CASSLYFGLAGGPIADTQYF.

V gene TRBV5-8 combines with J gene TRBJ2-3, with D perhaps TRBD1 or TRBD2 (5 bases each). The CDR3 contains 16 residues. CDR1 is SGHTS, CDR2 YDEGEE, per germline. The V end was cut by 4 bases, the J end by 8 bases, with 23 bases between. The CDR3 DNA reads TGTGCCAGCAGCCCCGGGACCGTTGGGGCGCAGGGTACGCAGTATTTT. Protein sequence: CASSPGTVGAQGTQYF.

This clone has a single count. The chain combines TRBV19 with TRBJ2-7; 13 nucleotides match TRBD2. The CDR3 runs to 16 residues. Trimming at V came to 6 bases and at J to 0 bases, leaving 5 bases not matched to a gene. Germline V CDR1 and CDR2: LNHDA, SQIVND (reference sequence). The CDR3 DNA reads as TGTGCCAGTAGCGGATGGACTAGCGGGAGCTCCTACGAGCAGTACTTC. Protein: CASSGWTSGSSYEQYF.

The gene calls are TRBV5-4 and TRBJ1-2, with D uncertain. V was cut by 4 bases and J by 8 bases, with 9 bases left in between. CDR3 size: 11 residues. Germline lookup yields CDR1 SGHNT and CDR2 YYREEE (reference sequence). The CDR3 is CASSKNGGYTF. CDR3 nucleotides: TGTGCCAGCAGCAAGAACGGCGGCTACACCTTC.

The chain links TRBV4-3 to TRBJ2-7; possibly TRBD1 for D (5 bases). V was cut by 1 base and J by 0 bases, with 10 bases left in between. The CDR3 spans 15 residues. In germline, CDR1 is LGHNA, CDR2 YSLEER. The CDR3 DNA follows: TGCGCCAGCAGCCAAGTAACAGGTTCCTCCTACGAGCAGTACTTC. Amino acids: CASSQVTGSSYEQYF.

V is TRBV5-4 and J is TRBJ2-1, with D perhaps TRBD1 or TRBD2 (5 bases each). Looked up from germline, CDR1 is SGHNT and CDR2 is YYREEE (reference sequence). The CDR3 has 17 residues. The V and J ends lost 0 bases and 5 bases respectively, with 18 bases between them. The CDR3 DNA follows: TGTGCCAGCAGCTTGGAGGGGAAGGGAAGCGGCCACAATGAGCAGTTCTTC. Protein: CASSLEGKGSGHNEQFF.

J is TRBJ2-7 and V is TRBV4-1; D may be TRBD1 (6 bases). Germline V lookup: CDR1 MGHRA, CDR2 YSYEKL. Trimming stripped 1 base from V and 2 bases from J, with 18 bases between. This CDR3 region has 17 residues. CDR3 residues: CASSQATSVDSTYEQYF. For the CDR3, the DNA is TGCGCCAGCAGCCAAGCTACCTCCGTGGACAGTACCTACGAGCAGTACTTC.

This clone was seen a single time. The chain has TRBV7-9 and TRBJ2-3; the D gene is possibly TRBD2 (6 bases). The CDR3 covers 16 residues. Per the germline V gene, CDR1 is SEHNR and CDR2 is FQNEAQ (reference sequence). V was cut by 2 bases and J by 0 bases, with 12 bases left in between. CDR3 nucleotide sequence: TGTGCCAGCAGCTTAACATTAGCGGCGAGCACAGATACGCAGTATTTT. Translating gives CASSLTLAASTDTQYF. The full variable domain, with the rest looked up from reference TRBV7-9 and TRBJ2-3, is DTGVSQNPRHKITKRGQNVTFRCDPISEHNRLYWYRQTLGQGPEFLTYFQNEAQLEKSRLLSDRFSAERPKGSFSTLEIQRTEQGDSAMYLCASSLTLAASTDTQYFGPGTRLTVL.

For the CDR3, the DNA is TGTGCCAGCAGTCCCAGGGGGCTCGCTGGCTACACCTTC. Translating gives CASSPRGLAGYTF. The V gene is TRBV25-1, the J gene TRBJ1-2; 8 positions match TRBD1. The germline V gene encodes CDR1 MGHDK and CDR2 SYGVNS. This CDR3 is built from 13 residues. The junction had 6 bases not matched to a gene; V was cut back by 5 bases and J by 7 bases.

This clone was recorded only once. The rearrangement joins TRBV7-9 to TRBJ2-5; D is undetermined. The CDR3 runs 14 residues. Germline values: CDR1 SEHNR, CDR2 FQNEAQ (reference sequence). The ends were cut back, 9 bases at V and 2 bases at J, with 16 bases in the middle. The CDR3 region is CASSSWAAQETQYF. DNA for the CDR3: TGTGCCAGTTCCTCTTGGGCAGCTCAAGAGACCCAGTACTTC.

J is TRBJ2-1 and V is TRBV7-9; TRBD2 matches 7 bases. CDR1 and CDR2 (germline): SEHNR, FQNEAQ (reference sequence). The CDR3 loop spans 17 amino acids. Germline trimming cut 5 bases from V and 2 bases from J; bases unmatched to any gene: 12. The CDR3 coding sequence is TGTGCCAGCAGCCCTGGAGGGGCGGGAGTCACCTACAATGAGCAGTTCTTC. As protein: CASSPGGAGVTYNEQFF.

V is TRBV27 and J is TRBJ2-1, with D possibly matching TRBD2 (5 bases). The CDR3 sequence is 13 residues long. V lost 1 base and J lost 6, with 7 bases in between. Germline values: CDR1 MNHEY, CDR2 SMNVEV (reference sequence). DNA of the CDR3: TGTGCCAGCAGTTTATTAGCGCCCAATGAGCAGTTCTTC. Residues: CASSLLAPNEQFF.

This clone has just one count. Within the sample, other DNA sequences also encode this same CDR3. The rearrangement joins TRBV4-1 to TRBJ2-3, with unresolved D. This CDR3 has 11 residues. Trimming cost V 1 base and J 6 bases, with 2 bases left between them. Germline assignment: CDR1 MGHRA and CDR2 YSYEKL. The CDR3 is CASSQADTQYF. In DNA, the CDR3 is TGCGCCAGCAGCCAAGCTGATACGCAGTATTTT.

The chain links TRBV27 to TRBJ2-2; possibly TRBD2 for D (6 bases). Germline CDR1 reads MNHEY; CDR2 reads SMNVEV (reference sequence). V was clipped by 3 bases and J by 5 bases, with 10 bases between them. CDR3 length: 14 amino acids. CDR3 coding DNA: TGTGCCAGCAGTTTCGGGAGCAGTACCGGGGAGCTGTTTTTT. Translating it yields CASSFGSSTGELFF.

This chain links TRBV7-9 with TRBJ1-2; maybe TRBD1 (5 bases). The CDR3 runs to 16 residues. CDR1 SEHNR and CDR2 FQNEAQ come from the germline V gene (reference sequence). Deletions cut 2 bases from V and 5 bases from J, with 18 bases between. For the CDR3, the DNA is TGTGCCAGCAGCTTACCTATTACCGGGACCCTATATGGCTACACCTTC. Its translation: CASSLPITGTLYGYTF.

The CDR3 sequence: CASSQGYGSHEQYF. The CDR3 bases are TGCGCCAGCAGCCAAGGTTATGGGTCCCACGAGCAGTACTTC. This chain joins TRBV4-3 and TRBJ2-5; D not certain. The tail of the sequence fits TRBJ2-7 better, so the J call may be wrong. There are 14 residues in the CDR3. CDR1 is LGHNA, CDR2 YSLEER, per germline.

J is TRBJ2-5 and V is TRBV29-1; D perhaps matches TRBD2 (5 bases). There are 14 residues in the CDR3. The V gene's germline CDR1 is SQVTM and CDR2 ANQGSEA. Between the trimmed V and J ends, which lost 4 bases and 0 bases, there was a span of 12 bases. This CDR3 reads CSVVVMRDQETQYF. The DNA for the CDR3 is TGCAGCGTTGTAGTGATGAGGGACCAAGAGACCCAGTACTTC.

The CDR3 coding sequence is TGTGCCAGCGGGCGCTCCTACAATGAGCAGTTCTTC. Protein sequence: CASGRSYNEQFF. The chain joins TRBV28 to TRBJ2-1; D gene unclear. The CDR3 sequence is 12 residues long. The V gene lost 8 bases and the J gene lost 0 bases, with 5 bases spanning the gap. Looked up from germline, CDR1 is MDHEN and CDR2 is SYDVKM.

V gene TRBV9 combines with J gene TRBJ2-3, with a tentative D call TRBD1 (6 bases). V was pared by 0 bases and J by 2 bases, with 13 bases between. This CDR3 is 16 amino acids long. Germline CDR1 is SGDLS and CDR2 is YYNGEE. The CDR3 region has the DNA TGTGCCAGCAGCGTAGAAGGGGGAGCTAACACAGATACGCAGTATTTT. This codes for CASSVEGGANTDTQYF.

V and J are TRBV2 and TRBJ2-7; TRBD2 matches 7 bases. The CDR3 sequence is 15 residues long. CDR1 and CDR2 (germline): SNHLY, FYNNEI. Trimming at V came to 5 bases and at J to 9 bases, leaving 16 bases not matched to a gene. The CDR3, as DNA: TGTGCCAGCAGTAGGGCCGCGGATTGGACGGGGGGGCAGTACTTC. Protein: CASSRAADWTGGQYF.

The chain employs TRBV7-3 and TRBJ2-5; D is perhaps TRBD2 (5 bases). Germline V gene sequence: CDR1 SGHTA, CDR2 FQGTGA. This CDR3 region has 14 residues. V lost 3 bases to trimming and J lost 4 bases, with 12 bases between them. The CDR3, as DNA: TGTGCCAGCAGCTTCACCGGAGGAGGAGAGACCCAGTACTTC. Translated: CASSFTGGGETQYF. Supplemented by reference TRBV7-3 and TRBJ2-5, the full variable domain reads GAGVSQTPSNKVTEKGKYVELRCDPISGHTALYWYRQSLGQGPEFLIYFQGTGAADDSGLPNDRFFAVRPEGSVSTLKIQRTERGDSAVYLCASSFTGGGETQYFGPGTRLLVL.

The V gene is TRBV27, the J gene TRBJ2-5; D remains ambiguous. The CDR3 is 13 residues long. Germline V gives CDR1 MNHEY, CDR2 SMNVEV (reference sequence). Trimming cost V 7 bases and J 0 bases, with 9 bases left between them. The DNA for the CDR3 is TGTGCCAGCAAGAAACGGTACCAAGAGACCCAGTACTTC. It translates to CASKKRYQETQYF.

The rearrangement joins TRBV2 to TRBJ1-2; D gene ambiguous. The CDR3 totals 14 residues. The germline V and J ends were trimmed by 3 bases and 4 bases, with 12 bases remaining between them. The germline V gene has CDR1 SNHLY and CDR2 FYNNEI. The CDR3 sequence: CASSDFGVGYGYTF. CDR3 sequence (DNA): TGTGCCAGCAGTGATTTCGGGGTGGGCTATGGCTACACCTTC.

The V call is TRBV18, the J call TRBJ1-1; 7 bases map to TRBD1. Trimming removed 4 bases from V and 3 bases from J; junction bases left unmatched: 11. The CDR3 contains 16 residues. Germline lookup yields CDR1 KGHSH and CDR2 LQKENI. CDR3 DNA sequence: TGTGCCAGCTCACAACCGAGGACAGGTTCGGACACTGAAGCTTTCTTT. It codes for CASSQPRTGSDTEAFF. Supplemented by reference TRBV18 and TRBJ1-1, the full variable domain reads NAGVMQNPRHLVRRRGQEARLRCSPMKGHSHVYWYRQLPEEGLKFMVYLQKENIIDESGMPKERFSAEFPKEGPSILRIQQVVRGDSAAYFCASSQPRTGSDTEAFFGQGTRLTVV.

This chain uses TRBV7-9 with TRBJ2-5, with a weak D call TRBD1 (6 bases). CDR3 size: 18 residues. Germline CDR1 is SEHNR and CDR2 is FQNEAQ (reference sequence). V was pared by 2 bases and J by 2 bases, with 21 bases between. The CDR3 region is CASSLSDRSTSPQETQYF. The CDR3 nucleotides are TGTGCCAGCAGCTTATCTGACAGGAGCACAAGTCCGCAAGAGACCCAGTACTTC.

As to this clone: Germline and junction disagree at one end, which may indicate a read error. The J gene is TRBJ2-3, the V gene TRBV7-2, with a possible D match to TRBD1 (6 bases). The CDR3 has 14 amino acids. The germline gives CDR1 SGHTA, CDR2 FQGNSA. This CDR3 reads CASRLGKGQDTQYF. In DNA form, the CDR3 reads TGTGCCAGCAGATTAGGAAAGGGACAAGATACGCAGTATTTT.

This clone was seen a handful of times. Here the CDR3 reads CASGDNEQFF. The CDR3, as DNA: TGCGCCAGCGGAGACAATGAGCAGTTCTTC. This chain joins TRBV10-2 and TRBJ2-1; D unresolved. V gave up 8 bases and J gave up 5 bases, with 4 bases separating them. CDR1 is WSHSY, CDR2 SAAADI, per germline. The CDR3 has 10 residues.

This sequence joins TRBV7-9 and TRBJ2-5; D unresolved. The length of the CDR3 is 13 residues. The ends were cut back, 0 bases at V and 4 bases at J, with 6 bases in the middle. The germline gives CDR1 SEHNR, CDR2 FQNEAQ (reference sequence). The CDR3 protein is CASSLAYRETQYF. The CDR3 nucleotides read TGTGCCAGCAGCTTAGCGTATAGAGAGACCCAGTACTTC.

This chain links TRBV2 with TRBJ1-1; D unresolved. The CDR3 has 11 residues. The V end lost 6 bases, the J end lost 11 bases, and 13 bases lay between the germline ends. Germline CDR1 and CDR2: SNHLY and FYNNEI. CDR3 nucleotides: TGTGCCAGCAGCGATGATCGAGAGGCTTTCTTT. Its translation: CASSDDREAFF.